The entry below gives a single T cell receptor (beta chain) sequence along with its context. The target antigen is unknown. The sample belongs to a study of somatic mutations in cytotoxic T cells in rheumatoid arthritis. Study-wide points: For about an eighth of the roughly 60 patients, a single CD8+ clone accounted for more than 20% of CD8+ cells.

Trimming pared 5 bases from V and 0 bases from J, leaving 14 bases between. Looked up from germline, CDR1 is SEHNR and CDR2 is FQNEAQ (reference sequence). The CDR3 covers 16 residues. Generated by immunoSEQ multiplex PCR, the TCRdb table keeps only in-frame clones and is missing some. The sample has 12,000 or so clones; 60% to 80% are singletons. The sequencing input was CD8+ T cells sorted from blood. This chain links TRBV7-9 with TRBJ2-1; D remains ambiguous. The source of this sequence is a man aged 50-60 years in good health. DNA for the CDR3: TGTGCCAGCAGCCCGATTGTCCCCGGCTCCTACAATGAGCAGTTCTTC. Translation: CASSPIVPGSYNEQFF.